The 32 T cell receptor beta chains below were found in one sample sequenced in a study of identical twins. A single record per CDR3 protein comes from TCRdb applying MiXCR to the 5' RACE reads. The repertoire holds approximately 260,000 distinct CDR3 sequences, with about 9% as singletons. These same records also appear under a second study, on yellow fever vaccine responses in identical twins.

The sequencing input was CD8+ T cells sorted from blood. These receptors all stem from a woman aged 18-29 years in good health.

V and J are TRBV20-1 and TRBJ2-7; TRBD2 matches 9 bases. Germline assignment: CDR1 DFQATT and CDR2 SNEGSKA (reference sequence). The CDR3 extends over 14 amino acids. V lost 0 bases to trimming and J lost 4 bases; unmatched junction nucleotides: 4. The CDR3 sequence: CSAREERGVYEQYF. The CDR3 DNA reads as TGCAGTGCTAGAGAGGAGCGGGGGGTTTACGAGCAGTACTTC.

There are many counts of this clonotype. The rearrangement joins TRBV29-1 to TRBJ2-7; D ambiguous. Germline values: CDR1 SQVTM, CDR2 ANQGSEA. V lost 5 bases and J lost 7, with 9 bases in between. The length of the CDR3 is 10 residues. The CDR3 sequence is CSVWAGEQYF. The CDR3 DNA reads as TGCAGCGTTTGGGCCGGAGAGCAGTACTTC.

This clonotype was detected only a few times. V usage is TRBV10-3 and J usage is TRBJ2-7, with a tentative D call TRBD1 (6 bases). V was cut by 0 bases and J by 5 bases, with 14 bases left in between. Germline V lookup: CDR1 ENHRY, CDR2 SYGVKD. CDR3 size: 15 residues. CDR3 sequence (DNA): TGTGCCATCAGTGAGTCGGGACACGGTTGGCACGAGCAGTACTTC. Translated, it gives CAISESGHGWHEQYF.

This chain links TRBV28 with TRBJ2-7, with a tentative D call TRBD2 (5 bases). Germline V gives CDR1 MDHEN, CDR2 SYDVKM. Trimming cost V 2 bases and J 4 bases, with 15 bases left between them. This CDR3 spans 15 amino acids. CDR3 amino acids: CASSLEGYPRYEQYF. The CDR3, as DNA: TGTGCCAGCAGTTTAGAGGGCTACCCCCGGTACGAGCAGTACTTC.

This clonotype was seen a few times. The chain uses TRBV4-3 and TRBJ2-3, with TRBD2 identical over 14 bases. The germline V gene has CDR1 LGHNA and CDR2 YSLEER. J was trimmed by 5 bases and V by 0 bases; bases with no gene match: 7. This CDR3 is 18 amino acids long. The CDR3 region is CASSQDWGTSGSQDTQYF. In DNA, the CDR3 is TGCGCCAGCAGCCAAGATTGGGGGACTAGCGGGAGTCAAGATACGCAGTATTTT.

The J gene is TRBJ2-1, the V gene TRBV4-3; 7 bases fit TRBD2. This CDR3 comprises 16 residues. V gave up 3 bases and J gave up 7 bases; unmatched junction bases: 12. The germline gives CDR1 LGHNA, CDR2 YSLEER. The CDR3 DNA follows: TGCGCCAGCAGCCAGGAATTGATGCTAGCGGCAAATGAGCAGTTCTTC. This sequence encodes CASSQELMLAANEQFF.

CDR3 sequence reads: CASSYYGGSTYEQYF. The CDR3 coding sequence is TGTGCCAGCAGTTACTACGGGGGGTCCACCTACGAGCAGTACTTC. The chain combines TRBV6-5 with TRBJ2-7; 7 bases match TRBD2. From germline, CDR1 is MNHEY and CDR2 SVGAGI. The CDR3 has 15 residues. V lost 1 base and J lost 2; bases outside the gene matches: 5.

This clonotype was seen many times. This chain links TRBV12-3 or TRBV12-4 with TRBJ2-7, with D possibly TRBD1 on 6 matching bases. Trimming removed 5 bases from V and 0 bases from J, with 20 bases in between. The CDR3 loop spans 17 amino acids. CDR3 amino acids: CASSPTGSRIPSYEQYF. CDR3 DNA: TGTGCCAGCAGTCCTACAGGGTCTCGGATCCCCTCCTACGAGCAGTACTTC.

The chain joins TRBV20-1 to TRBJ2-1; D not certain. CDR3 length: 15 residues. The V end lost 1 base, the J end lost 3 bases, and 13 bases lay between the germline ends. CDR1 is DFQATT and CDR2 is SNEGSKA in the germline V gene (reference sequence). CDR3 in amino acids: CSARGSTGLYNEQFF. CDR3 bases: TGCAGTGCTAGAGGGTCCACCGGGCTCTACAATGAGCAGTTCTTC.

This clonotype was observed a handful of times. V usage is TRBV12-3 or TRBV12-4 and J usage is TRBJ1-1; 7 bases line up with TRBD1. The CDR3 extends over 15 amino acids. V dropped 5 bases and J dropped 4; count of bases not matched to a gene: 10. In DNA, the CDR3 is TGTGCCAGCAGTCACCCTCCTACAGGGGTCACTGAAGCTTTCTTT. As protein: CASSHPPTGVTEAFF.

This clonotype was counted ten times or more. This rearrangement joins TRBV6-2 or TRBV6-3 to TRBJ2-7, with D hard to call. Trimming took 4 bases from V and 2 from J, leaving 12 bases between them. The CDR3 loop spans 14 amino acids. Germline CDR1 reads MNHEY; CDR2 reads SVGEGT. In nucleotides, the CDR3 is TGTGCCAGCAGTTCCCAGAATTCGCCCTACGAGCAGTACTTC. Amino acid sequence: CASSSQNSPYEQYF.

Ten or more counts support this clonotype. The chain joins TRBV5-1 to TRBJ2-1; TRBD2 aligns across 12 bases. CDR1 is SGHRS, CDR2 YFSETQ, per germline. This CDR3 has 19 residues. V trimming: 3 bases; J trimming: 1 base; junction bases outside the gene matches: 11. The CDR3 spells CASSSEPGLAGISYNEQFF. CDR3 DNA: TGCGCCAGCAGCTCGGAGCCGGGACTAGCGGGTATATCCTACAATGAGCAGTTCTTC.

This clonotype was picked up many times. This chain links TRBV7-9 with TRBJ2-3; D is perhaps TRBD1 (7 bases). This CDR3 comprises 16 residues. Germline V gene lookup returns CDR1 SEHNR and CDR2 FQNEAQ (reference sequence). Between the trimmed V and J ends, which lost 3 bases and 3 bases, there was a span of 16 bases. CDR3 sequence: CASSLAGQRGTDTQYF. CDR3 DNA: TGTGCCAGCAGCTTGGCGGGACAGCGCGGTACAGATACGCAGTATTTT.

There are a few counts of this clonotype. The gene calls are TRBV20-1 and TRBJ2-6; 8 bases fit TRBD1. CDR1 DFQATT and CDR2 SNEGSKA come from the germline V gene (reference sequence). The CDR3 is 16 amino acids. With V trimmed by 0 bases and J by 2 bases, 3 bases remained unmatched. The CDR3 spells CSARDQGAAGANVLTF. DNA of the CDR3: TGCAGTGCTAGAGATCAGGGGGCGGCTGGGGCCAACGTCCTGACTTTC.

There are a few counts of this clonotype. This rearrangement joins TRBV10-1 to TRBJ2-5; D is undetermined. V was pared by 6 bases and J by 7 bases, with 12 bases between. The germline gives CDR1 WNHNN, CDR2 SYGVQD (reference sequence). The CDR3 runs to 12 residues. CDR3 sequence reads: CASSPNYGTQYF. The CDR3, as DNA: TGCGCCAGCAGCCCTAATTACGGGACCCAGTACTTC.

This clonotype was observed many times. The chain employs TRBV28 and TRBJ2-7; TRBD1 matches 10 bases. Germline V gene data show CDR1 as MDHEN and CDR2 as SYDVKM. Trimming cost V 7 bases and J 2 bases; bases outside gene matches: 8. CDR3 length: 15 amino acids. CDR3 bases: TGTGCCAGCACCTTTGGGGACAGGGGAGCCTACGAGCAGTACTTC. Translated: CASTFGDRGAYEQYF.

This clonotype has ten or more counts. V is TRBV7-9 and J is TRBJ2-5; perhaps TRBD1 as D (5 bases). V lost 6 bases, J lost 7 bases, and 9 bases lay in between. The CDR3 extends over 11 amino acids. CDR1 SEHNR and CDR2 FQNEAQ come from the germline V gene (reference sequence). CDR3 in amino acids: CASSSGPTQYF. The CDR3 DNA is TGTGCCAGCAGTTCAGGGCCGACCCAGTACTTC.

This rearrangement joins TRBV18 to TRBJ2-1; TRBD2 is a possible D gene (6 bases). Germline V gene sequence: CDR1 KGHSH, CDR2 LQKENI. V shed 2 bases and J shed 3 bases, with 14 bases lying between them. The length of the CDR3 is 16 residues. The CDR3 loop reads CASSPNLAPGYNEQFF. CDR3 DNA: TGTGCCAGCTCACCAAATCTAGCGCCCGGCTACAATGAGCAGTTCTTC.

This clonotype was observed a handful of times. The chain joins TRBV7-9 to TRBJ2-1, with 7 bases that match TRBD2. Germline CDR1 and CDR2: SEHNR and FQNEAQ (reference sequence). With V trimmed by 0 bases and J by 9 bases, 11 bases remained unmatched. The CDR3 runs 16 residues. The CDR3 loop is CASSLALDGRLGEQFF. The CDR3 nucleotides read TGTGCCAGCAGCTTAGCGCTTGACGGGAGGTTGGGTGAGCAGTTCTTC.

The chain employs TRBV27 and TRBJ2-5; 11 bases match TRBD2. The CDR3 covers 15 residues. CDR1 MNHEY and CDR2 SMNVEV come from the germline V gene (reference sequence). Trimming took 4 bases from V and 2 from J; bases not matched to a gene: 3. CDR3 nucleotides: TGTGCCAGCAGTTCGGGACTAGCGGTTCAAGAGACCCAGTACTTC. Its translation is CASSSGLAVQETQYF.

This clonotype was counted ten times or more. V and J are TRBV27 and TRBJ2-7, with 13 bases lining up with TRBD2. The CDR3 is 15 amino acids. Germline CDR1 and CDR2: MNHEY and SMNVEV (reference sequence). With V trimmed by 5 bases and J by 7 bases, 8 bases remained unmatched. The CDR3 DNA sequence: TGTGCCAGCAGTCTGACTAGCGGGAGGATGAAAGAGCAGTACTTC. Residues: CASSLTSGRMKEQYF.

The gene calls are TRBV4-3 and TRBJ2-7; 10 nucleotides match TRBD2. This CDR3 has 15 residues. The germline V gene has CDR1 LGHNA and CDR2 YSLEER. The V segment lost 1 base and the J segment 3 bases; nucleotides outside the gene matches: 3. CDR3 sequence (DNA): TGCGCCAGCAGCCAAGGGGAGCGGGAGGGCTACGAGCAGTACTTC. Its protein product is CASSQGEREGYEQYF.

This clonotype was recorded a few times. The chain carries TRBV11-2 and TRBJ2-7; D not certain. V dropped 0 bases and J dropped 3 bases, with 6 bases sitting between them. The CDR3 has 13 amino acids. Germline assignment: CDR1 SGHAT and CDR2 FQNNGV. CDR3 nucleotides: TGTGCCAGCAGCTTAGATTTCGGCTACGAGCAGTACTTC. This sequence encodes CASSLDFGYEQYF.

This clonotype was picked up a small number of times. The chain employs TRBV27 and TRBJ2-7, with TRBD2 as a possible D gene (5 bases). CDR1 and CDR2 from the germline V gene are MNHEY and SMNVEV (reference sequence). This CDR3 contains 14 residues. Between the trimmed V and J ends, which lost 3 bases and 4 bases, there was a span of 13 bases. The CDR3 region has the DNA TGTGCCAGCAGTTTGAGGGCAGCAGAATACGAGCAGTACTTC. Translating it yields CASSLRAAEYEQYF.

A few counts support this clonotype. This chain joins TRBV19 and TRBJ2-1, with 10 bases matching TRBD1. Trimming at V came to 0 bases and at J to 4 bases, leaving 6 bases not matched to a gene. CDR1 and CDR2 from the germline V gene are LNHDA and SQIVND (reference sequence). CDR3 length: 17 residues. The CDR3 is CASSIDSGQGSYNEQFF. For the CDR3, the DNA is TGTGCCAGTAGTATAGATTCGGGACAGGGGAGTTACAATGAGCAGTTCTTC.

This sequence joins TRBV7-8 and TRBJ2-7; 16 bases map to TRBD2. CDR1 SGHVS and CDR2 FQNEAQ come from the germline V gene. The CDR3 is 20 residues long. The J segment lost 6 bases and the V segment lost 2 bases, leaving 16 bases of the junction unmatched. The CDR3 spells CASSLSGLAGGPGQVVEQYF. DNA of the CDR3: TGTGCCAGCAGCTTATCGGGACTAGCGGGAGGGCCAGGACAGGTTGTCGAGCAGTACTTC.

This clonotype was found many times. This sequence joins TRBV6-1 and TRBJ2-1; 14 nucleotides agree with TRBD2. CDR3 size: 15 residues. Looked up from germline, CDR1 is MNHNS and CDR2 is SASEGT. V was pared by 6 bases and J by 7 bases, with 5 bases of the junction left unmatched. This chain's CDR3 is CASRVGTSGRNEQFF. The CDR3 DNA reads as TGTGCCAGCAGGGTTGGGACTAGCGGGAGAAATGAGCAGTTCTTC.

The CDR3 sequence is CASSSHFSGANVLTF. CDR3 bases: TGTGCCAGCAGCTCTCACTTCTCTGGGGCCAACGTCCTGACTTTC. This chain links TRBV14 with TRBJ2-6, with D uncertain. V dropped 5 bases and J dropped 0 bases, with 8 bases sitting between them. This CDR3 spans 15 amino acids. Germline V gene lookup returns CDR1 SGHDN and CDR2 FVKESK.

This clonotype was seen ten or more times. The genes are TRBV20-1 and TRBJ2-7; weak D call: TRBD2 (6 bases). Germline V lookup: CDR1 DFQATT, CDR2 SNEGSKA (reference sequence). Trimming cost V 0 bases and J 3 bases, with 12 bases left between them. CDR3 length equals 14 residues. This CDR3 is CSARDLYGGYEQYF. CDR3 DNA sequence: TGCAGTGCTAGAGATCTCTACGGGGGCTACGAGCAGTACTTC.

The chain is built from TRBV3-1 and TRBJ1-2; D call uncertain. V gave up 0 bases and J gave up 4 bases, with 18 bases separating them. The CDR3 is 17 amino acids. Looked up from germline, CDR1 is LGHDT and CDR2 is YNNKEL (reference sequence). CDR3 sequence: CASSQDLGKGIIYGYTF. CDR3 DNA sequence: TGTGCCAGCAGCCAAGATCTCGGGAAAGGGATCATCTATGGCTACACCTTC. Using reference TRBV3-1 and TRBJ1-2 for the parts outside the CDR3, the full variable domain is DTAVSQTPKYLVTQMGNDKSIKCEQNLGHDTMYWYKQDSKKFLKIMFSYNNKELIINETVPNRFSPKSPDKAHLNLHINSLELGDSAVYFCASSQDLGKGIIYGYTFGSGTRLTVV.

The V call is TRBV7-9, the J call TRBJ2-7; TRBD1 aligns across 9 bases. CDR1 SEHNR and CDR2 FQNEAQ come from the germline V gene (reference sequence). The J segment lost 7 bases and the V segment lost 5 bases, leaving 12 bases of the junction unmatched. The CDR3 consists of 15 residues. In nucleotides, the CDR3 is TGTGCCAGCAGCCACGAATGGGACAGGGATGATGAGCAGTACTTC. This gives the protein CASSHEWDRDDEQYF. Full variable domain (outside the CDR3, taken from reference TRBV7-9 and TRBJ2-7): DTGVSQNPRHKITKRGQNVTFRCDPISEHNRLYWYRQTLGQGPEFLTYFQNEAQLEKSRLLSDRFSAERPKGSFSTLEIQRTEQGDSAMYLCASSHEWDRDDEQYFGPGTRLTVT.

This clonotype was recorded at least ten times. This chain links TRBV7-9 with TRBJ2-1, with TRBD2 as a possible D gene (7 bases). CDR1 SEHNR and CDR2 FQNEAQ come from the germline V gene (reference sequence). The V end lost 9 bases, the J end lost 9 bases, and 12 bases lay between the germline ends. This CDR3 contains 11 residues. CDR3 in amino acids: CAREGGSEQFF. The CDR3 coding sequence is TGTGCCAGAGAGGGGGGGAGTGAGCAGTTCTTC.